This paragraph reports one T cell receptor (beta chain). Its antigen is not known. V was shortened by 11 bases and J by 1 base, with 15 bases between the two germline ends. The germline V gene has CDR1 LNHDA and CDR2 SQIVND (reference sequence). CDR3 size: 14 residues. Profiling relied on immunoSEQ multiplex PCR, and the TCRdb table lists in-frame clones only, not all of them. The table shows approximately 81,000 clones, with 75% to 95% occurring only once. The entry originates in a study of T cell responses to AZD1222 COVID-19 vaccine. Findings of the study overall: Possibly, clonal diversity was underestimated; donors were largely white British and included more females. Variant regions that are unmutated are reportedly the target of nearly half of spike-specific TCRs. Spike-specific TCR breadth rose after two AZD1222 doses, and depth rose as well.

The receptor was isolated from an adult in good health. The V gene is TRBV19, the J gene TRBJ1-5; D unclear. The input for sequencing was peripheral blood, taken on day 0 of MenACWY control vaccination. The CDR3 sequence: CAGSLGWSNQPQHF. Here the CDR3 DNA reads TGTGCCGGCAGCTTGGGTTGGAGCAATCAGCCCCAGCATTTT.